These T cell receptor beta chains were read from a single sample in a study of CD8+CD57+ T cells in acquired aplastic anemia. One entry per CDR3 protein, called by TCRdb with MiXCR from the reads. The sample contains hundreds of thousands of distinct CDR3 sequences, about two thirds of which appear only once. The sequenced sample consisted of sorted CD4+, CD8+, or CD8+CD57+ T cells (not recorded which) from PBMCs. Receptors originate from a human donor in good health, serving as a control. Both conserved end residues are trimmed from each CDR3.

v_gene,CDR3aa
TRBV20-1,SARAIQEGDGYT
TRBV29-1,SVGGTRDYGYT
TRBV20-1,SASVTGLFSGANVLT
TRBV10-3,AISERGLSTDTQY
TRBV5-1,ASSLDSNEKLF
TRBV11-2,ASSVTSGGRGEQF
TRBV7-2,ASSLGRIYGSGANVLT
TRBV20-1,SASSSGMNTQY
TRBV7-3,ASSLIGRRASGGFDTQY
TRBV7-2,ASSLGPGADGYP
TRBV12-3/TRBV12-4,ASRFSRGTNEQF
TRBV7-3,ASSPAGPAGATQY
TRBV5-8,ASSRPPGGNYGYT
TRBV20-1,SAPAESDGYGYT
TRBV29-1,SVPGAGGTEAF
TRBV5-1,ASSFGARPEAF
TRBV6-5,ASSSQGWGLNYGYT
TRBV12-3/TRBV12-4,ASSTSRTGSEKLF
TRBV18,ASSPKAGAGNTIY
TRBV7-8,ASSREQRGTEELF
TRBV9,ASSEDKRVVSTVH
TRBV10-3,AISEEGDGSTDTQY
TRBV9,ASSIIPASSSYNEQF
TRBV7-2,TSSFSGPGYYEQT
TRBV19,ASSQTGTGAGNTIY
TRBV5-4,ASSLDGGFTDTQY
TRBV12-3/TRBV12-4,ASKTTSSYNEQF
TRBV7-9,ASSLEGAGQYFG
TRBV6-2/TRBV6-3,ASSYFYTGELF
TRBV9,ASSVRDRLQEPN
TRBV7-9,GSTNGQGDNSPLH
TRBV20-1,SVNLSRLGPQY
TRBV2,ASSRQAGRALDQW
TRBV11-2,ASSSHAGRAYEQY
TRBV12-5,ASGGLSQPQH
TRBV20-1,SAPLSGGAGELF
TRBV6-1,ASSVIDSFSGNTIY
TRBV7-8,ASSGGREKQY
TRBV29-1,SVRTGGTGELF
TRBV20-1,SASGTSGGSDTQY
TRBV7-2,ASSLDGDYRYT
TRBV11-2,ASSLGLDSTDTQY
TRBV6-2/TRBV6-3,ASSDTGTGLNQPQH
TRBV20-1,SARTTRYNEQF
TRBV7-2,ASSTGQGAEAS